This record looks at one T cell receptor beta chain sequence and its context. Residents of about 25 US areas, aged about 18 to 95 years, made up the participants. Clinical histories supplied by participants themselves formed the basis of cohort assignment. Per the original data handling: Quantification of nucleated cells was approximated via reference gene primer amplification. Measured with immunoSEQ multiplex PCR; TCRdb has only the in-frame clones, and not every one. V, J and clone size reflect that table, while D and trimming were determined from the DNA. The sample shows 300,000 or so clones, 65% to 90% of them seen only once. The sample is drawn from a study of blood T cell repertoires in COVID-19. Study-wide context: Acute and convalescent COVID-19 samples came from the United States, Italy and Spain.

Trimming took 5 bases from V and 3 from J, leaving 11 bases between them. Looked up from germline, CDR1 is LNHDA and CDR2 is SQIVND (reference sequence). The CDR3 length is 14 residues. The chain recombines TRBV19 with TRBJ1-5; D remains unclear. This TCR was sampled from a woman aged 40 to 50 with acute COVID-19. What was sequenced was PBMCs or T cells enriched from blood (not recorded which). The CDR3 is CASSSAGANQPQHF. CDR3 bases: TGTGCCAGTAGTTCGGCGGGTGCCAATCAGCCCCAGCATTTT.